The next 28 T cell receptor beta chains were all read from a single sample in a study of T cell repertoires and HLA-DP antigens. Assay: immunoSEQ multiplex PCR; the TCRdb copy retains only in-frame clones and omits some. The table shows 55,000 to 80,000 clones, with roughly 78% occurring only once. Their recognized antigens are unknown. The source material was CD4+ T cells from PBMCs. Receptor source: a man aged 55 to 70 in good health and CMV-seronegative.

This clone was detected only a few times. This sequence joins TRBV5-6 and TRBJ1-1; D is undetermined. The CDR3 totals 13 residues. Germline CDR1 SGHDT, CDR2 YYEEEE. The germline V and J ends were trimmed by 6 bases and 5 bases, with 14 bases remaining between them. The CDR3 DNA sequence: TGTGCCAGCATCCCGGGAACAAGGACTGAAGCTTTCTTT. Translating it yields CASIPGTRTEAFF.

V is TRBV28 and J is TRBJ1-1; maybe TRBD1 (6 bases). The CDR3 length is 12 residues. Per germline, CDR1 MDHEN and CDR2 SYDVKM. Trimming cost V 6 bases and J 11 bases, with 16 bases left between them. CDR3 nucleotides: TGTGCCAGCAGCCTGAGGGGGAAGGAGGCTTTCTTT. As protein: CASSLRGKEAFF.

The chain is built from TRBV5-8 and TRBJ1-4; tentative D call: TRBD1 (6 bases). The CDR3 sequence is 16 residues long. Trimming shortened V by 0 bases and J by 3 bases, and 12 bases separated the two germline ends. Germline V CDR1 and CDR2: SGHTS, YDEGEE. The CDR3 nucleotides read TGTGCCAGCAGCTTGGTGGGGGCCCACTCTAATGAAAAACTGTTTTTT. Its translation is CASSLVGAHSNEKLFF.

This clone was detected only a few times. V is TRBV7-2 and J is TRBJ1-3; no clear D gene. This CDR3 comprises 15 residues. CDR1 is SGHTA and CDR2 is FQGNSA in the germline V gene. Trimming removed 5 bases from V and 1 base from J, with 12 bases in between. The CDR3 is CASSEGPGSGNTIYF. The CDR3 DNA follows: TGTGCCAGCAGCGAGGGCCCAGGTTCTGGAAACACCATATATTTT.

This clone was seen a few times. The rearrangement joins TRBV2 to TRBJ1-2; D unclear. Trimming stripped 1 base from V and 4 bases from J, with 13 bases between. This CDR3 has 15 amino acids. Looked up from germline, CDR1 is SNHLY and CDR2 is FYNNEI. CDR3 protein: CASSEEAGLGYGYTF. CDR3 nucleotides: TGTGCCAGCAGTGAAGAGGCGGGTTTAGGCTATGGCTACACCTTC.

The chain links TRBV6-5 to TRBJ1-1; 8 nucleotides match TRBD1. Trimming removed 6 bases from V and 11 bases from J; junction bases left unmatched: 8. Germline loops: CDR1 MNHEY, CDR2 SVGAGI. The CDR3 consists of 12 residues. This chain's CDR3 is CASRATGAVAFF. In DNA, the CDR3 is TGTGCCAGCAGGGCGACAGGGGCCGTGGCTTTCTTT.

V usage is TRBV10-3 and J usage is TRBJ2-3; TRBD1 agrees at 8 bases. The trim removed 5 bases at V and 6 bases at J, leaving 16 bases unmatched. Germline CDR1 and CDR2: ENHRY and SYGVKD. CDR3 length: 17 residues. In DNA form, the CDR3 reads TGTGCCATCAGTTTTCAACTCGACAGGGGCGCAGGGGATACGCAGTATTTT. Its translation: CAISFQLDRGAGDTQYF.

The CDR3, as DNA: TGTGCCAGCAGCTTAGGACCCCTTGGACGGCATGGCTACACCTTC. This sequence encodes CASSLGPLGRHGYTF. The chain uses TRBV7-9 and TRBJ1-2; D gene uncertain. V lost 1 base, J lost 6 bases, and 15 bases lay in between. CDR3 length: 15 residues. CDR1 is SEHNR and CDR2 is FQNEAQ in the germline V gene (reference sequence).

This chain uses TRBV15 with TRBJ2-3, with a tentative D call TRBD1 (6 bases). The CDR3 totals 18 residues. V was shortened by 1 base and J by 4 bases, with 21 bases between the two germline ends. Germline values: CDR1 LNHNV, CDR2 YYDKDF (reference sequence). The CDR3 is CATSRVPGGLDRPDTQYF. The CDR3 nucleotides are TGTGCCACCAGCAGAGTCCCTGGGGGCCTAGATAGGCCAGATACGCAGTATTTT.

This rearrangement joins TRBV5-5 to TRBJ1-3; D is uncertain. Germline V CDR1 and CDR2: SGHKS, YYEKEE (reference sequence). This CDR3 region has 15 residues. The V gene lost 4 bases and the J gene lost 0 bases, with 11 bases spanning the gap. This chain's CDR3 is CASSGTGPSGNTIYF. The CDR3 nucleotides are TGTGCCAGCAGCGGTACGGGCCCCTCTGGAAACACCATATATTTT.

The chain uses TRBV30 and TRBJ1-1; the match to TRBD1 covers 11 bases. Germline assignment: CDR1 GTSNPN and CDR2 SVGIG (reference sequence). This CDR3 contains 15 residues. Trimming removed 0 bases from V and 11 bases from J; junction bases left unmatched: 11. The CDR3 here is CAWSVQDRGRRAAFF. CDR3 in DNA: TGTGCCTGGAGTGTACAGGACAGGGGGCGTCGGGCCGCTTTCTTT.

The chain is built from TRBV5-1 and TRBJ1-4, with 10 bases fitting TRBD1. In germline, CDR1 is SGHRS, CDR2 YFSETQ. The length of the CDR3 is 16 residues. The V and J ends lost 0 bases and 3 bases, in that order; junction bases with no gene match: 2. The CDR3: CASSLGQGAANEKLFF. The CDR3 DNA sequence: TGCGCCAGCAGCTTGGGACAGGGGGCAGCTAATGAAAAACTGTTTTTT. Combining the CDR3 with reference TRBV5-1 and TRBJ1-4 gives the whole variable domain KAGVTQTPRYLIKTRGQQVTLSCSPISGHRSVSWYQQTPGQGLQFLFEYFSETQRNKGNFPGRFSGRQFSNSRSEMNVSTLELGDSALYLCASSLGQGAANEKLFFGSGTQLSVL.

This clone was observed a handful of times. The chain combines TRBV28 with TRBJ1-5, with D tentatively TRBD1 (6 bases). From germline, CDR1 is MDHEN and CDR2 SYDVKM. V lost 7 bases and J lost 7, with 14 bases in between. The CDR3 is 13 amino acids. CDR3 sequence reads: CASIRTVGQPQHF. CDR3 DNA sequence: TGTGCCAGCATTAGGACAGTGGGGCAGCCCCAGCATTTT.

The chain employs TRBV7-2 and TRBJ2-3; 7 bases fit TRBD2. Germline CDR1 reads SGHTA; CDR2 reads FQGNSA. This CDR3 comprises 16 residues. The V gene end was trimmed by 2 bases and the J gene end by 1 base; junction bases not matched to a gene: 6. The CDR3 reads CASSLQAGTGTDTQYF. The CDR3 nucleotides read TGTGCCAGCAGCTTACAAGCGGGAACTGGCACAGATACGCAGTATTTT.

The J gene is TRBJ1-1, the V gene TRBV10-1; the D gene is possibly TRBD1 (6 bases). Germline CDR1 reads WNHNN; CDR2 reads SYGVQD (reference sequence). The germline V and J ends were trimmed by 0 bases and 3 bases, with 8 bases remaining between them. The CDR3 runs to 14 residues. The chain's CDR3 is CASSESGQYTEAFF. The CDR3 nucleotides are TGCGCCAGCAGTGAGTCCGGACAGTACACTGAAGCTTTCTTT.

The chain is built from TRBV23-1 and TRBJ1-5, with D tentatively TRBD1 (5 bases). TRBV23-1 belongs to the ORF category, with a function that is uncertain. The CDR3 is made up of 16 amino acids. V was shortened by 4 bases and J by 3 bases, with 16 bases between the two germline ends. In nucleotides, the CDR3 is TGCGCCAGCAGTCCACAGGATGTGCAGGTCAATCAGCCCCAGCATTTT. Protein sequence: CASSPQDVQVNQPQHF.

The V call is TRBV5-1, the J call TRBJ2-5, with D possibly being TRBD1 or TRBD2 (5 bases each). The CDR3 is made up of 14 amino acids. The germline gives CDR1 SGHRS, CDR2 YFSETQ. V was shortened by 5 bases and J by 1 base, with 12 bases between the two germline ends. CDR3 region: CASRGDPIQETQYF. The CDR3 nucleotides are TGCGCCAGCAGGGGGGACCCAATCCAAGAGACCCAGTACTTC.

The sample holds one count of this clone. The V call is TRBV12-2, the J call TRBJ2-7; the DNA was not compared with TRBD2, the D call given in the table. TRBV12-2 is a pseudogene locus. The CDR3 is 15 residues long. This CDR3 reads CASRYRSRGAHEQYF. In nucleotides, the CDR3 is TGTGCAAGTCGCTACCGGAGCCGGGGGGCCCACGAGCAGTACTTC.

The chain links TRBV7-8 to TRBJ1-5, with 7 bases that match TRBD1. V dropped 6 bases and J dropped 1; count of bases not matched to a gene: 9. The CDR3 runs to 16 residues. CDR1 is SGHVS and CDR2 is FQNEAQ in the germline V gene. CDR3 DNA sequence: TGTGCCAGCAGTCCGAACAGGGGATGGAGCAATCAGCCCCAGCATTTT. Its protein is CASSPNRGWSNQPQHF.

This clone was counted a few times. The chain has TRBV2 and TRBJ1-2; D not certain. Trimming pared 0 bases from V and 8 bases from J, leaving 16 bases between. The CDR3 totals 15 residues. Germline CDR1 reads SNHLY; CDR2 reads FYNNEI. Here the CDR3 DNA reads TGTGCCAGCAGTGAAGCACTGACCGCGCAGAGCGGCTACACCTTC. Its protein is CASSEALTAQSGYTF.

The chain has TRBV10-2 and TRBJ2-1; 9 nucleotides agree with TRBD2. The CDR3 is 20 amino acids. The germline gives CDR1 WSHSY, CDR2 SAAADI. V lost 2 bases, J lost 0 bases, and 14 bases stayed unmatched. In DNA, the CDR3 is TGCGCCAGCAGTGAGGTGGGAGGCGGGGGGGACGTCCGCTCCTACAATGAGCAGTTCTTC. This sequence encodes CASSEVGGGGDVRSYNEQFF.

The chain couples TRBV4-1 to TRBJ2-2; D is unresolved. In germline, CDR1 is MGHRA, CDR2 YSYEKL. The length of the CDR3 is 15 residues. Between the trimmed V and J ends, which lost 4 bases and 2 bases, there was a span of 11 bases. The CDR3 reads CASSRVQANTGELFF. CDR3 in DNA: TGCGCCAGCAGCCGGGTCCAGGCAAACACCGGGGAGCTGTTTTTT.

The DNA for the CDR3 is TGCGCCAGCAGCTTGGACGGGAGAGGGAATGAGCAGTTCTTC. Translated: CASSLDGRGNEQFF. The chain is built from TRBV5-1 and TRBJ2-1, with D tentatively TRBD2 (6 bases). The ends were cut back, 0 bases at V and 7 bases at J, with 11 bases in the middle. CDR1 is SGHRS, CDR2 YFSETQ, per germline. This CDR3 contains 14 residues.

The CDR3 DNA follows: TGTGCCAGTAGTATAGGTCCGGGGTCCCACGAGCAGTACGTC. It yields the protein CASSIGPGSHEQYV. The chain is built from TRBV19 and TRBJ2-7; maybe TRBD2 (5 bases). Germline values: CDR1 LNHDA, CDR2 SQIVND (reference sequence). The CDR3 has 14 amino acids. Trimming took 1 base from V and 5 from J, leaving 12 bases between them.

V usage is TRBV5-1 and J usage is TRBJ2-5; D perhaps matches TRBD2 (5 bases). V was cut by 4 bases and J by 3 bases, with 13 bases left in between. The length of the CDR3 is 14 residues. The germline V gene has CDR1 SGHRS and CDR2 YFSETQ. Written as DNA, the CDR3 is TGCGCCAGCAGCCGAGGGTGGGAAAAAGAGACCCAGTACTTC. Translation gives CASSRGWEKETQYF.

The V call is TRBV5-4, the J call TRBJ2-3, with 7 bases that match TRBD2. Unmatched junction bases numbered 8, after V lost 4 bases and J lost 0 bases. Germline V gives CDR1 SGHNT, CDR2 YYREEE (reference sequence). The CDR3 totals 16 residues. CDR3 sequence reads: CASSTGEGTSTDTQYF. CDR3 sequence (DNA): TGTGCCAGCAGCACGGGGGAGGGTACGAGCACAGATACGCAGTATTTT.

V is TRBV5-4 and J is TRBJ1-2; 8 bases line up with TRBD1. The CDR3 is 14 amino acids. Germline CDR1 is SGHNT and CDR2 is YYREEE (reference sequence). With 4 bases clipped from V and 3 bases from J, the junction kept 5 bases outside the gene matches. Here the CDR3 DNA reads TGTGCCAGCAGCATACAGGGGGTAGACTATGGCTACACCTTC. It is translated as CASSIQGVDYGYTF.

The chain recombines TRBV5-1 with TRBJ1-2, with D possibly being TRBD1 (5 bases). V was cut by 4 bases and J by 0 bases, with 10 bases left in between. This CDR3 is 14 amino acids long. Germline CDR1 SGHRS, CDR2 YFSETQ. CDR3 DNA sequence: TGCGCCAGCAGCCCAGGGACTTCTAACTATGGCTACACCTTC. It yields the protein CASSPGTSNYGYTF.